The sequence of this T cell receptor beta chain was determined in a study of T-cell reconstitution after alpha-beta-depleted transplantation in children. The CDR3 spans 12 residues. V lost 3 bases, J lost 6 bases, and 5 bases lay in between. For TCRbeta, the library was prepared with unique molecular identifiers. TCRdb analysed the PCR reads with MiXCR anew, one entry per CDR3 protein. Here the sample spans around 200,000 distinct CDR3 sequences, about 6.8% being singletons. V gene TRBV12-3 or TRBV12-4 combines with J gene TRBJ1-4; D is unclear. Sequenced material: PBMCs from the stem cell graft donor, taken from the stem cell graft. This clonotype originated in a human donor who donated a stem cell graft to a child with Wiskott-Aldrich syndrome. The CDR3 nucleotides read TGTGCCAGCAGTTTTTCGCATGAAAAACTGTTTTTT. Protein sequence: CASSFSHEKLFF.